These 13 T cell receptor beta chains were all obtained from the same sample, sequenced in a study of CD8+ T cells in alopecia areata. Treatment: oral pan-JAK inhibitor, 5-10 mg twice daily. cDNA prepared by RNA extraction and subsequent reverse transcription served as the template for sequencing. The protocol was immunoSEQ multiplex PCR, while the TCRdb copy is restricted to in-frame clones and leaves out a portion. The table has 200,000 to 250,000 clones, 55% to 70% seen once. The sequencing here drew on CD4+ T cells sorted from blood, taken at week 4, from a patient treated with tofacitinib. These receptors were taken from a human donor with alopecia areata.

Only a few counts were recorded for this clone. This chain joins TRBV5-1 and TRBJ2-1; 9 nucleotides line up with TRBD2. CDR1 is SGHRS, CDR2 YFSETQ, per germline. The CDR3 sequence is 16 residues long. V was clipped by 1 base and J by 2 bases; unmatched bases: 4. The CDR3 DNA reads TGCGCCAGCAGCTTGTTTGCGGGGGGGCCCTACAATGAGCAGTTCTTC. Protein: CASSLFAGGPYNEQFF.

CDR3 residues: CASSLREEQKQYF. The CDR3 DNA reads TGTGCCAGCAGCTTACGGGAAGAACAGAAGCAGTACTTC. The genes are TRBV7-2 and TRBJ2-7; possible D gene TRBD2, 5 bases. The V and J ends lost 2 bases and 8 bases respectively, with 13 bases between them. Germline CDR1 is SGHTA and CDR2 is FQGNSA. The CDR3 is 13 amino acids.

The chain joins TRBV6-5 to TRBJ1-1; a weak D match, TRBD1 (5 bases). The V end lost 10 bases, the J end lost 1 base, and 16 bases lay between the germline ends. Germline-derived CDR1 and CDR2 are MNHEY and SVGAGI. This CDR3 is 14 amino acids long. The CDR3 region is CATEGGRGNTEAFF. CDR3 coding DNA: TGTGCCACCGAGGGAGGGAGGGGGAACACTGAAGCTTTCTTT.

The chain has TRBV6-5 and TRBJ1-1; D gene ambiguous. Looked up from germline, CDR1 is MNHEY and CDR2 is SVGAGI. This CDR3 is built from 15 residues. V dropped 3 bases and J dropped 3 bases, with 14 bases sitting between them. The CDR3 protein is CASSYNRRADTEAFF. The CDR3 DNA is TGTGCCAGCAGTTATAATCGGAGGGCGGACACTGAAGCTTTCTTT.

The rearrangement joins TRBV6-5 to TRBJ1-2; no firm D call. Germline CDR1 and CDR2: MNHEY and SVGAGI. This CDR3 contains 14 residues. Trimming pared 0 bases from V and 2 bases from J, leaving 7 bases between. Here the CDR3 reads CASSYSGSNYGYTF. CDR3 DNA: TGTGCCAGCAGTTACTCTGGCAGCAACTATGGCTACACCTTC.

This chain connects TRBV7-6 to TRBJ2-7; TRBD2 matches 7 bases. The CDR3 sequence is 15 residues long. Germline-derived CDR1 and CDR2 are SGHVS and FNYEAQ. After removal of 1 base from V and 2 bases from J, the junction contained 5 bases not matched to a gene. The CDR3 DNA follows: TGTGCCAGCAGCTTAGGTGGGACTATCGCCTACGAGCAGTACTTC. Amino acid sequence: CASSLGGTIAYEQYF.

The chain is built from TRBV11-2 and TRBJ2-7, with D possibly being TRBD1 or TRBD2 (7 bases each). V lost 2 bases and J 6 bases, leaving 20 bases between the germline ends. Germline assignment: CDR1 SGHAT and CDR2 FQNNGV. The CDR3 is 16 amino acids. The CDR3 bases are TGTGCCAGCAGCTTATTAGAGCAGGGGGGGCTTCTCGAGCAGTACTTC. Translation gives CASSLLEQGGLLEQYF. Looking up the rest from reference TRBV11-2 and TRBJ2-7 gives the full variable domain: EAGVAQSPRYKIIEKRQSVAFWCNPISGHATLYWYQQILGQGPKLLIQFQNNGVVDDSQLPKDRFSAERLKGVDSTLKIQPAKLEDSAVYLCASSLLEQGGLLEQYFGPGTRLTVT.

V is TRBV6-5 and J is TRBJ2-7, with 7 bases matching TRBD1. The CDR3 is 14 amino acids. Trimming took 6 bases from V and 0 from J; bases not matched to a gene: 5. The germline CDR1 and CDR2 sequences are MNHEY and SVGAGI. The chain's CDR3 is CASSRQGGSYEQYF. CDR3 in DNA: TGTGCCAGCAGCCGACAGGGTGGCTCCTACGAGCAGTACTTC.

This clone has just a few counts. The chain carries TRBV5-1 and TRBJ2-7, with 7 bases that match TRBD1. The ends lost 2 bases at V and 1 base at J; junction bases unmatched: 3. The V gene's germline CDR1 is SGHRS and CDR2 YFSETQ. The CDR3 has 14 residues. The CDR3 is CASSFETGSYEQYF. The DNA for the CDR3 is TGCGCCAGCAGCTTCGAGACAGGGTCCTACGAGCAGTACTTC. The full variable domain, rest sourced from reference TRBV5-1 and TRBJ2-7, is KAGVTQTPRYLIKTRGQQVTLSCSPISGHRSVSWYQQTPGQGLQFLFEYFSETQRNKGNFPGRFSGRQFSNSRSEMNVSTLELGDSALYLCASSFETGSYEQYFGPGTRLTVT.

CDR3 amino acids: CSVDFRDRETQYF. In DNA, the CDR3 is TGCAGCGTGGACTTCAGGGATCGAGAGACCCAGTACTTC. This rearrangement joins TRBV29-1 to TRBJ2-5; TRBD1 or TRBD2 may be the D gene (5 bases each). From germline, CDR1 is SQVTM and CDR2 ANQGSEA. V dropped 6 bases and J dropped 4 bases, with 15 bases sitting between them. This CDR3 is 13 amino acids long. The full variable domain, with the rest looked up from reference TRBV29-1 and TRBJ2-5, is SAVISQKPSRDICQRGTSLTIQCQVDSQVTMMFWYRQQPGQSLTLIATANQGSEATYESGFVIDKFPISRPNLTFSTLTVSNMSPEDSSIYLCSVDFRDRETQYFGPGTRLLVL.

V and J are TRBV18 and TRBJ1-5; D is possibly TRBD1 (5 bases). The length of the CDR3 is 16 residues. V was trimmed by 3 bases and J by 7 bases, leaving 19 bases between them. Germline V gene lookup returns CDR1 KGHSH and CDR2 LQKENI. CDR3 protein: CASSPSTIQGLQPQHF. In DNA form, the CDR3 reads TGTGCCAGCTCACCGAGTACGATTCAGGGTTTACAGCCCCAGCATTTT.

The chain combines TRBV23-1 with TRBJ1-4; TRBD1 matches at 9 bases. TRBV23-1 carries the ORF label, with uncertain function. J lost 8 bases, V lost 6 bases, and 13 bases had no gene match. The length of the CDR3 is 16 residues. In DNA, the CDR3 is TGCGCCAGCAGCCGTACCGGGGACAGGGAAAGAGAAAAACTGTTTTTT. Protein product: CASSRTGDREREKLFF.

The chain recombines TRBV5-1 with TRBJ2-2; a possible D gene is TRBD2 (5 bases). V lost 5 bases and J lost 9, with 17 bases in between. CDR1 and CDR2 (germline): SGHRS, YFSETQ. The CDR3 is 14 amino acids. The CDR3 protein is CASRPRTDWRELFF. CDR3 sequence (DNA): TGCGCCAGCAGACCCCGTACGGACTGGCGGGAGCTGTTTTTT.